This T cell receptor (beta chain) derives from a study of PD-1 blockade in classical Hodgkin lymphoma. All trial patients relapsed after autologous stem cell transplantation. Thawed PBMCs underwent magnetic negative selection to obtain purified CD8+ T cells. Generated by immunoSEQ multiplex PCR, the TCRdb table keeps only in-frame clones and is missing some. This sample has over 25,000 clones, with roughly 88% found just once. This CDR3 has 13 amino acids. The ends were cut back, 2 bases at V and 6 bases at J, with 11 bases in the middle. CDR1 is MNHEY, CDR2 SVGAGI, per germline. The specimen was CD8+ T cells from blood, collected at baseline. The chain employs TRBV6-5 and TRBJ2-7; the D gene is possibly TRBD1 (6 bases). The TCR comes from a human donor with classical Hodgkin lymphoma. The chain's CDR3 is CASSYGGLGEQYF. CDR3 DNA sequence: TGTGCCAGCAGTTACGGGGGCCTAGGCGAGCAGTACTTC.